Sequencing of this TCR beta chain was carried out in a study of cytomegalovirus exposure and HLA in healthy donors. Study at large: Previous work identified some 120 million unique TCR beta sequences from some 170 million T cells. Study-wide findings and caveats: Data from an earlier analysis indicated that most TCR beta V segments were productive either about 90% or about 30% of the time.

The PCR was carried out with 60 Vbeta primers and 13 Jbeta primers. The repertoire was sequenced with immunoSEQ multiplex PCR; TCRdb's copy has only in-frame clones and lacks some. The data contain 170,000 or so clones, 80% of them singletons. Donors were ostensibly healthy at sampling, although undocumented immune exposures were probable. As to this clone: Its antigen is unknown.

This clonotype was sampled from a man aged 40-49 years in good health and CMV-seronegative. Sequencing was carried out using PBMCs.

CDR3 DNA: TGTGCCAGCAGCGTAGGACTCGGTGTGGGAGCGGGAGGGGGAGAGACCCAGTACTTC. This encodes CASSVGLGVGAGGGETQYF. V and J are TRBV9 and TRBJ2-5, with 10 bases fitting TRBD2. Germline assignment: CDR1 SGDLS and CDR2 YYNGEE. The CDR3 sequence is 19 residues long. V dropped 0 bases and J dropped 4; count of bases not matched to a gene: 15.